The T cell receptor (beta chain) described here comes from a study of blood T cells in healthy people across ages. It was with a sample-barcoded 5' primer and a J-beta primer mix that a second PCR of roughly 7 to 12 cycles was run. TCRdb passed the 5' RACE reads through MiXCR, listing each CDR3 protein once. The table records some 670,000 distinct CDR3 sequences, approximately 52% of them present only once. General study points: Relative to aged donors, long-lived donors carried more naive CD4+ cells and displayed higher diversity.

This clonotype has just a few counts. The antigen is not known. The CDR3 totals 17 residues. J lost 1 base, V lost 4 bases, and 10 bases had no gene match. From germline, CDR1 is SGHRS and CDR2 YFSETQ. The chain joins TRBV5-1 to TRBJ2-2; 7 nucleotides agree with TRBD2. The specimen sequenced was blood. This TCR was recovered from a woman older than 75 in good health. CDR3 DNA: TGCGCCAGCAGCGATCGCGGGGGACCCCAGAACACCGGGGAGCTGTTTTTT. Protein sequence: CASSDRGGPQNTGELFF. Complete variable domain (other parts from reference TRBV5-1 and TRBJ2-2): KAGVTQTPRYLIKTRGQQVTLSCSPISGHRSVSWYQQTPGQGLQFLFEYFSETQRNKGNFPGRFSGRQFSNSRSEMNVSTLELGDSALYLCASSDRGGPQNTGELFFGEGSRLTVL.